The clone carrying this T cell receptor beta chain showed up many times. These data belong to a study of human T cells and chemical hapten exposure. Study information: Researchers reported sensitizing a roughly 2 cm by roughly 2 cm upper inner arm skin site with 2% DPC. Per-sample TCR yield variability stemmed mainly from small pooled library volume differences.

Germline CDR1 reads KGHSH; CDR2 reads LQKENI. The CDR3 is 13 residues long. Trimming took off 3 bases at V and 1 base at J, with 6 bases between the two ends. The sample's time point: pre-sensitization, week 0. Treatment noted: therapeutic diphenylcyclopropenone sensitization with weekly scalp DPC. Unique molecular identifiers were affixed to discrete cDNA molecules within the library. TCRdb re-analysed the RACE reads in MiXCR, keeping a single row per CDR3 protein. Of roughly 100,000 distinct CDR3 sequences in the sample, approximately 10% were seen once. The V call is TRBV18, the J call TRBJ2-5; the D gene could be TRBD1 or TRBD2 (5 bases each). This TCR was recovered from a woman aged 60-75 years with alopecia areata. Some clones in this sample may be carry-over from other donors' samples. The sample in question was whole blood, obtained in connection with sensitization to the hapten diphenylcyclopropenone (DPC). Here the CDR3 DNA reads TGTGCCAGCTCACCCGGGACCCAAGAGACCCAGTACTTC. Translating gives CASSPGTQETQYF.